This TCR beta chain stems from a study of blood T cell repertoires in COVID-19 (TCRdb year 2020). Background on the whole study: Samples covering the acute and convalescent phases of COVID-19 were provided by collaborators in the United States, Italy and Spain. A freely available public database, intended as a resource for researchers studying the immune response to SARS-CoV-2, is where the repertoires were released. Samples came from the ongoing ImmuneRACE study (first 160 participants) plus 1,254 subjects from 6 global collaborators. Sample metadata almost always included a de-identified subject ID, COVID-19 status, age in years and sex. HLA class I and class II types, where available, came from metadata supplied by the sample provider rather than from assay-based typing. The prospective study material was composed of cDNA or gDNA derived from T cells, B-cell-depleted T cells, or PBMCs. The dataset comprised deeply sampled blood TCRbeta repertoires from subjects exposed to, actively infected with, or recovered from COVID-19. The full study reports these points: The amount of clinical and demographic metadata varied by source and participant and was provided uncurated.

The immunoSEQ Assay, a bias-controlled multiplex PCR, was used to amplify TCRbeta CDR3 regions from genomic DNA. On the authors' methods: The number of nucleated cells in each sample was estimated from the amplification of reference gene primers within the assay. Sequence reads were collapsed and filtered to measure the absolute abundance of every unique TCRbeta CDR3 rearrangement. For each sample, productive Simpson clonality was calculated as the square root of Simpson's diversity index across productive rearrangements. The table comes from immuneACCESS by way of TCRdb, which keeps in-frame sequences with V and J called. Part of the clones is missing from these tables; in studies checked, under half for an unresolved V gene and the rest for unknown reasons. The V and J calls and clone size are taken from that table; D and trimming were inferred from the DNA. This sample has 250,000 or so clones in its table, and about 82% of those were observed once. 2% to 2.5% of the sample is held by the ten biggest clonotypes.

Clipping removes 3 bases from V and 1 base from J, with 3 as the unmatched junction base count. For CDR1 and CDR2, the germline V gene lists LGHNA and YSLEER. From cysteine to phenylalanine, the CDR3 is 15 amino acids long. CDR3 DNA is the only sequence kept; it has 45 bases, read in frame from the first base. This clone appeared a single time. What antigen it recognizes has not been identified. Base qualities are not provided; no much larger clone lies one nucleotide away. Enrolling through a virtual design, the prospective study's participants ranged in age from about 18 to 89 years and lived across approximately 25 United States geographic areas. Cohort assignment in the prospective study relied on participant-reported clinical history from a screening survey and a study questionnaire. Recovered participants in ImmuneRACE Cohort 3 were defined as having two consecutive negative NP/OP PCR tests, clearance from a healthcare professional, or resolution of symptoms. Mobile phlebotomists in the prospective study collected whole blood, serum and a nasopharyngeal or oropharyngeal swab from every participant. Participants in the prospective study had the option to provide additional blood draws and questionnaires over an approximately two-month period. Before DNA extraction, prospective study blood samples were shipped either frozen or at room temperature.

Sequencing input: PBMCs or T cells enriched from blood (not recorded which). This sequence originates from a woman aged 45-60 years who had recovered from COVID-19. The chain is encoded by TRBV4-3 joined to TRBJ2-3, and TRBD2 aligns with 8 junction nucleotides. CDR3 region: CASSHGGAGTDTQYF. The nucleotide sequence is TGCGCCAGCAGCCACGGGGGGGCGGGCACAGATACGCAGTATTTT.